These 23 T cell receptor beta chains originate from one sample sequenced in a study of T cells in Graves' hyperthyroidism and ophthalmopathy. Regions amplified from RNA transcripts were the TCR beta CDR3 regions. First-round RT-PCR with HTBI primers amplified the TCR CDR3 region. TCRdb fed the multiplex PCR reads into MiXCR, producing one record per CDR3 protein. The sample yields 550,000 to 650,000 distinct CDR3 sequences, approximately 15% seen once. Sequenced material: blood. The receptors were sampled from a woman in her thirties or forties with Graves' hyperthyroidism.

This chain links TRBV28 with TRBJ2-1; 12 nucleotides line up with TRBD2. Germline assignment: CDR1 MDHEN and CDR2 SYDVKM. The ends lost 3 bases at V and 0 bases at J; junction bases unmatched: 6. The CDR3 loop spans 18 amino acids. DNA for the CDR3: TGTGCCAGCAGTTTTTGGGGACTAGCGGGCCCCTCCTACAATGAGCAGTTCTTC. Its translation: CASSFWGLAGPSYNEQFF. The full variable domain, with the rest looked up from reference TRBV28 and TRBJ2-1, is DVKVTQSSRYLVKRTGEKVFLECVQDMDHENMFWYRQDPGLGLRLIYFSYDVKMKEKGDIPEGYSVSREKKERFSLILESASTNQTSMYLCASSFWGLAGPSYNEQFFGPGTRLTVL.

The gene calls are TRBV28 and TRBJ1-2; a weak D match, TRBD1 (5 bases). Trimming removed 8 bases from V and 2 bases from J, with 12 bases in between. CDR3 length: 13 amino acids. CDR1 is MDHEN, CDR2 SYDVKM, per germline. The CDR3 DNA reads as TGTGCCAGCTATGGGAACAGGAACTATGGCTACACCTTC. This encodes CASYGNRNYGYTF.

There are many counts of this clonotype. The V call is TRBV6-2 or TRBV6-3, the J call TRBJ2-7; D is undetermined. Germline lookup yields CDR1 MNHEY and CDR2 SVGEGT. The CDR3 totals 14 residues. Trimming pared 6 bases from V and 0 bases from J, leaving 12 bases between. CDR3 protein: CASSSTEPSYEQYF. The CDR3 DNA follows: TGTGCCAGCAGCTCCACGGAACCCTCCTACGAGCAGTACTTC.

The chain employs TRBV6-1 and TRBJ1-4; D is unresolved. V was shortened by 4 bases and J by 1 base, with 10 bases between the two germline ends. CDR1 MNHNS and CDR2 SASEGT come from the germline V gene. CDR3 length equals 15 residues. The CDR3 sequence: CASSARQQTNEKLFF. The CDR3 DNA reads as TGTGCCAGCAGTGCCCGACAACAAACTAATGAAAAACTGTTTTTT.

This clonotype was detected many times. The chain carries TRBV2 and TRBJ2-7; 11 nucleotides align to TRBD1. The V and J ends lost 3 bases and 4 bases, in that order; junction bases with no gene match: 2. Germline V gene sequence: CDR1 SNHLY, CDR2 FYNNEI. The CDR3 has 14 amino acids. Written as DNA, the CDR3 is TGTGCCAGCAGTGATGGACAGGGGGCGTACGAGCAGTACTTC. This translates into CASSDGQGAYEQYF.

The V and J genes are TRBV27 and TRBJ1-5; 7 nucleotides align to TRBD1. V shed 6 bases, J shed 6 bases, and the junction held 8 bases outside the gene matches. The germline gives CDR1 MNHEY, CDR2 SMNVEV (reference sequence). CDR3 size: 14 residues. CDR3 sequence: CASSGTALGQPQHF. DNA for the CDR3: TGTGCCAGCAGCGGGACAGCCTTGGGTCAGCCCCAGCATTTT.

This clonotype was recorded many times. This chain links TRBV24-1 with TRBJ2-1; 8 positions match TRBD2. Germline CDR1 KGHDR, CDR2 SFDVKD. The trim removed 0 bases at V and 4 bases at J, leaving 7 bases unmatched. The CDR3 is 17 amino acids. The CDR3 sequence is CATSDLAAGGLYNEQFF. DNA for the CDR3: TGTGCCACCAGTGATTTGGCGGCGGGAGGCTTGTACAATGAGCAGTTCTTC.

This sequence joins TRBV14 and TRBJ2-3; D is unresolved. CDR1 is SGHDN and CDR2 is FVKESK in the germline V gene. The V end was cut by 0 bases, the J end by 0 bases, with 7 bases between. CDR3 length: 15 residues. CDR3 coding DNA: TGTGCCAGCAGCCAAGATCATAGGAGCACAGATACGCAGTATTTT. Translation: CASSQDHRSTDTQYF.

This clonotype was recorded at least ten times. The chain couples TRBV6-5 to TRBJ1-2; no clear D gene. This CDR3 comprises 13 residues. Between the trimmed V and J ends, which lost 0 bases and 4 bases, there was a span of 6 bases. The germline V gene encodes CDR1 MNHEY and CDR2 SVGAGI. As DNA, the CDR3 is TGTGCCAGCAGTTACTCGACAAGCTATGGCTACACCTTC. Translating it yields CASSYSTSYGYTF.

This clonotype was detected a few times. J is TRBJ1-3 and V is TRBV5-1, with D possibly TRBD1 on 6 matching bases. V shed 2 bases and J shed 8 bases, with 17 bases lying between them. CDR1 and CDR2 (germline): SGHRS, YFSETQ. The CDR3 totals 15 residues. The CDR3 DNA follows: TGCGCCAGCAGCTTAAGCGGACAGCAGGAACACACCATATATTTT. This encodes CASSLSGQQEHTIYF. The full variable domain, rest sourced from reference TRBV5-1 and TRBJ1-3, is KAGVTQTPRYLIKTRGQQVTLSCSPISGHRSVSWYQQTPGQGLQFLFEYFSETQRNKGNFPGRFSGRQFSNSRSEMNVSTLELGDSALYLCASSLSGQQEHTIYFGEGSWLTVV.

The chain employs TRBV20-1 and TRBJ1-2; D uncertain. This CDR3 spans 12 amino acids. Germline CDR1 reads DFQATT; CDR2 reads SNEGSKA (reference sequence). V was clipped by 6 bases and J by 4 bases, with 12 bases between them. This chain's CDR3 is CSAPTLPYGYTF. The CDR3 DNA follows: TGCAGTGCCCCTACACTCCCCTATGGCTACACCTTC.

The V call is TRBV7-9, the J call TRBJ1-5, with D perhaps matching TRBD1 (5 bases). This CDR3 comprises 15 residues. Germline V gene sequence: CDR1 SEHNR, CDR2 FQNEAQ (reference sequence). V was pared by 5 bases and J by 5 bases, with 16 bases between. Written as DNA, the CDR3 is TGTGCCAGCAGCCCGGCTGGGCTGGGGGATCAGCCCCAGCATTTT. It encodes CASSPAGLGDQPQHF.

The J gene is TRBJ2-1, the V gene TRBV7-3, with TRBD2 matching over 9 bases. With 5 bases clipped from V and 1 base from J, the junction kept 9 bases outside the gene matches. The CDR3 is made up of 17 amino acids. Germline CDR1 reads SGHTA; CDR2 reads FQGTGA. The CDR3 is CASSPGLREGSYNEQFF. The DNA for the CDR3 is TGTGCCAGCAGCCCCGGGCTGCGGGAGGGGTCCTACAATGAGCAGTTCTTC. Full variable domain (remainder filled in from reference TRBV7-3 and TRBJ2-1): GAGVSQTPSNKVTEKGKYVELRCDPISGHTALYWYRQSLGQGPEFLIYFQGTGAADDSGLPNDRFFAVRPEGSVSTLKIQRTERGDSAVYLCASSPGLREGSYNEQFFGPGTRLTVL.

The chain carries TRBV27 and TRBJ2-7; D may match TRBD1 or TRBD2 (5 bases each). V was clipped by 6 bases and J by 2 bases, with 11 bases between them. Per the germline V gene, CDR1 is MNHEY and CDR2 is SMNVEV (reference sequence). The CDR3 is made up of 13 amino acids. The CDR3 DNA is TGTGCCAGCAGGACAGCGGCAGCCTACGAGCAGTACTTC. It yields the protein CASRTAAAYEQYF.

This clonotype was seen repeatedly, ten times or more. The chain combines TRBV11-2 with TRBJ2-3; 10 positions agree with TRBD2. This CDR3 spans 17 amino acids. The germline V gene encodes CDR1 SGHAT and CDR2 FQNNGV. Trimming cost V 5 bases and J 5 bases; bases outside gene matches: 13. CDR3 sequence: CASSAGRSGRAGDTQYF. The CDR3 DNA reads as TGTGCCAGCAGCGCCGGCAGGAGCGGGAGGGCCGGAGATACGCAGTATTTT.

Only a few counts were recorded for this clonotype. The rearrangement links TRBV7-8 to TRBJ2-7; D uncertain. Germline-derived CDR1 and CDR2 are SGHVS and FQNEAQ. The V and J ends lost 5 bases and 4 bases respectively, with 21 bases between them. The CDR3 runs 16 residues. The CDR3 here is CASSQWAAEKLYEQYF. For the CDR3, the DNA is TGTGCCAGCAGCCAGTGGGCGGCGGAAAAACTTTACGAGCAGTACTTC. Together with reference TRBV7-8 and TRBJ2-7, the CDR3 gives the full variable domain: GAGVSQSPRYKVAKRGQDVALRCDPISGHVSLFWYQQALGQGPEFLTYFQNEAQLDKSGLPSDRFFAERPEGSVSTLKIQRTQQEDSAVYLCASSQWAAEKLYEQYFGPGTRLTVT.

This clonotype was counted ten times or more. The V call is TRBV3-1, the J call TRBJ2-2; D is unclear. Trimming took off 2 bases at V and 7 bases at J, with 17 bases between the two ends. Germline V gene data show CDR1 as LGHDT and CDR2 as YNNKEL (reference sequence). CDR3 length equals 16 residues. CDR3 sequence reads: CASSQSLATSGGELFF. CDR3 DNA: TGTGCCAGCAGCCAAAGTTTGGCTACGTCCGGCGGGGAGCTGTTTTTT.

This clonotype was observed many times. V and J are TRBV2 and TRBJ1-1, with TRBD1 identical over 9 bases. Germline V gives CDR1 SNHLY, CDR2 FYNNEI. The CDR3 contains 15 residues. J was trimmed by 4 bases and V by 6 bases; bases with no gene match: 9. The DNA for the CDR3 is TGTGCCAGCAGAGCCGGGACAGGGACCAGCACTGAAGCTTTCTTT. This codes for CASRAGTGTSTEAFF.

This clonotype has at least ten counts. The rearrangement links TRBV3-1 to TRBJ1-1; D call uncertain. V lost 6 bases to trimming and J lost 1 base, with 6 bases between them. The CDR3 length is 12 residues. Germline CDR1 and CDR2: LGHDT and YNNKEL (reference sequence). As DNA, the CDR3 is TGTGCCAGCAGATACGGGAACACTGAAGCTTTCTTT. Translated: CASRYGNTEAFF.

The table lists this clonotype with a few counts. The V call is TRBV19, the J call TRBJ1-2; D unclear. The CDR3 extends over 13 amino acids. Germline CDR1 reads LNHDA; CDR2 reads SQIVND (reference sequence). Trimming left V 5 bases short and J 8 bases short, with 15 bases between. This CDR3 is CASSLGPLGGYTF. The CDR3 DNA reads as TGTGCCAGTAGTCTCGGGCCCCTCGGAGGCTACACCTTC.

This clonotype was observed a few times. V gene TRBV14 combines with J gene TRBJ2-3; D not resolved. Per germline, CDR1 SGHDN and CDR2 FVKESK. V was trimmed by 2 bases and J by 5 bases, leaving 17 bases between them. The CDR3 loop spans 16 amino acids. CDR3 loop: CASSQHLGFSGDTQYF. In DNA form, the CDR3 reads TGTGCCAGCAGCCAACACCTTGGATTCTCGGGAGATACGCAGTATTTT.

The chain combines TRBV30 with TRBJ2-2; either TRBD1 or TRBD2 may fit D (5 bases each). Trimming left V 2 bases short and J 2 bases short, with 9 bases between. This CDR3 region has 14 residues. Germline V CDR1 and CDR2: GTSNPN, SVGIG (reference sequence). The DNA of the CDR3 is TGTGCCTGGAGTCCCGGGACCAACACCGGGGAGCTGTTTTTT. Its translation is CAWSPGTNTGELFF.

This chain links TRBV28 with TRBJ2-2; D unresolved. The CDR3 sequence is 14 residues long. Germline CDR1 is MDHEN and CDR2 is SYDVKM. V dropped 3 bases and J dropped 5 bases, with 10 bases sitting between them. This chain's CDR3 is CASSLQAQTGELFF. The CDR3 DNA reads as TGTGCCAGCAGTTTGCAGGCTCAAACCGGGGAGCTGTTTTTT.